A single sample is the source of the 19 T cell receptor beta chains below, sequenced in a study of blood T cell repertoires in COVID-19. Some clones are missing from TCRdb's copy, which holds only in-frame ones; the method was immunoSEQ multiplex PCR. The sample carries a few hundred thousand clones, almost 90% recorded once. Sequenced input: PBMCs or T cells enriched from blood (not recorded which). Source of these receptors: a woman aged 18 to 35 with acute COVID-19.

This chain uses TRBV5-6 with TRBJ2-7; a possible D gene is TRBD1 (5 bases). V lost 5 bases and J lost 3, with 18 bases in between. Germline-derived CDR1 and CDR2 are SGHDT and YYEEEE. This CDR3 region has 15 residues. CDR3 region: CASSRVQVPVYEQYF. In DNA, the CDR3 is TGTGCCAGCAGTCGGGTACAGGTACCTGTCTACGAGCAGTACTTC.

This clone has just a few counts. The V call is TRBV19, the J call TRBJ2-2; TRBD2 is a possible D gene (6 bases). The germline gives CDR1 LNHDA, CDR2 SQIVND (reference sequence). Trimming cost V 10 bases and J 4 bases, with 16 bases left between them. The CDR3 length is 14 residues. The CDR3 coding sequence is TGTGCCACCAACCGGGACTGGGCCACCGGGGAGCTGTTTTTT. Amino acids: CATNRDWATGELFF.

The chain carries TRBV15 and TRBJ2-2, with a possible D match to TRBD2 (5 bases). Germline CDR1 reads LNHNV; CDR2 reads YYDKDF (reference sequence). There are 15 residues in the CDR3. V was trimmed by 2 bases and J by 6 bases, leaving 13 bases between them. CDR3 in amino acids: CATSRKSLAPGELFF. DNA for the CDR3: TGTGCCACCAGCAGAAAAAGTCTAGCTCCCGGGGAGCTGTTTTTT. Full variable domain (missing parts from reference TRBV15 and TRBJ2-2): DAMVIQNPRYQVTQFGKPVTLSCSQTLNHNVMYWYQQKSSQAPKLLFHYYDKDFNNEADTPDNFQSRRPNTSFCFLDIRSPGLGDTAMYLCATSRKSLAPGELFFGEGSRLTVL.

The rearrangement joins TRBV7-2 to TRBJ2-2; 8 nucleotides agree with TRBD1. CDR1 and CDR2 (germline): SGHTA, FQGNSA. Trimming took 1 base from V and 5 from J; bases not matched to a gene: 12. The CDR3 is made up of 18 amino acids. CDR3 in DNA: TGTGCCAGCAGCTTAGGTTCCCTGACAGGGGTATTAACCGGGGAGCTGTTTTTT. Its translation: CASSLGSLTGVLTGELFF.

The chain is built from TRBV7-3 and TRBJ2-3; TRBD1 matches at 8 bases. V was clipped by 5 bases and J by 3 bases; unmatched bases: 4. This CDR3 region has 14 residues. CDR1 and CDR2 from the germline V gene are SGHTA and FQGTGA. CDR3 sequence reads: CASSPRGRTDTQYF. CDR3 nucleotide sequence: TGTGCCAGCAGCCCCAGGGGGCGGACAGATACGCAGTATTTT.

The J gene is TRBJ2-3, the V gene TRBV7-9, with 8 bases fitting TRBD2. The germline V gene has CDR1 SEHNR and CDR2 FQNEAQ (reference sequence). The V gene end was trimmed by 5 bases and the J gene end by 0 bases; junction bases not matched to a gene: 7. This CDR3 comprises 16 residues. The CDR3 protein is CASSIRPSGSTDTQYF. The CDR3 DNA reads TGTGCCAGCAGCATAAGACCTAGCGGGAGCACAGATACGCAGTATTTT. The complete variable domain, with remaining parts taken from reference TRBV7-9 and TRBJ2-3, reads DTGVSQNPRHKITKRGQNVTFRCDPISEHNRLYWYRQTLGQGPEFLTYFQNEAQLEKSRLLSDRFSAERPKGSFSTLEIQRTEQGDSAMYLCASSIRPSGSTDTQYFGPGTRLTVL.

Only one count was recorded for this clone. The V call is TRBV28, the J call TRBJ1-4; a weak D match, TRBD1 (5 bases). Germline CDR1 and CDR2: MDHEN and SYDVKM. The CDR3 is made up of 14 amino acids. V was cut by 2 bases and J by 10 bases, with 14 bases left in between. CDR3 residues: CASSLSGGEGKLFF. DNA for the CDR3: TGTGCCAGCAGTTTAAGTGGGGGGGAGGGAAAACTGTTTTTT.

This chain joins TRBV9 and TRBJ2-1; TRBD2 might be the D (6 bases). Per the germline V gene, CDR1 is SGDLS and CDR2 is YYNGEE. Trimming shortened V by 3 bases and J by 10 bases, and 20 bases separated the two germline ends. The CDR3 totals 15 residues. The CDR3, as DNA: TGTGCCAGCAGCGACCGACTAGGTCAGTTTAAGGAGCAGTTCTTC. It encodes CASSDRLGQFKEQFF. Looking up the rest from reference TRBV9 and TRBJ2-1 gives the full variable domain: DSGVTQTPKHLITATGQRVTLRCSPRSGDLSVYWYQQSLDQGLQFLIQYYNGEERAKGNILERFSAQQFPDLHSELNLSSLELGDSALYFCASSDRLGQFKEQFFGPGTRLTVL.

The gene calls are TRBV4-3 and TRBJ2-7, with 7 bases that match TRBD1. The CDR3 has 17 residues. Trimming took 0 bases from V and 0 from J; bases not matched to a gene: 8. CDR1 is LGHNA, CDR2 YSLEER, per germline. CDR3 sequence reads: CASSQEYRGEISYEQYF. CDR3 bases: TGCGCCAGCAGCCAAGAATACAGGGGTGAGATCTCCTACGAGCAGTACTTC.

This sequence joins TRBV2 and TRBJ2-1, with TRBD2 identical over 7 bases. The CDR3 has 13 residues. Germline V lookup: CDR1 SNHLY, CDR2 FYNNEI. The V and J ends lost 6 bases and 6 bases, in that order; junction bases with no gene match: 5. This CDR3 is CASRVTSVNEQFF. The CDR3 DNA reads TGTGCCAGCAGGGTAACTAGCGTCAATGAGCAGTTCTTC.

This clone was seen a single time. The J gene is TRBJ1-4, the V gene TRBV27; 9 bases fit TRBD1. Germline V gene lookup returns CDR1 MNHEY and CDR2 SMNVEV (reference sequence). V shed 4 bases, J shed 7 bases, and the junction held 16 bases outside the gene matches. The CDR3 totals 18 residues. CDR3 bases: TGTGCCAGCAGTTCCGCCGTCCTACAGGGGGCGAGGGTTGAAAAACTGTTTTTT. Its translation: CASSSAVLQGARVEKLFF.

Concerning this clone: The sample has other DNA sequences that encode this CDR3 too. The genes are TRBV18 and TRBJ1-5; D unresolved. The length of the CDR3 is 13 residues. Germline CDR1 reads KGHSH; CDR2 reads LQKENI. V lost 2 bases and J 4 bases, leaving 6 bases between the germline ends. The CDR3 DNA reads TGTGCCAGCTCACCAACGGGTAATCAGCCCCAGCATTTT. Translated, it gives CASSPTGNQPQHF. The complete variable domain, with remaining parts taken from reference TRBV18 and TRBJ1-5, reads NAGVMQNPRHLVRRRGQEARLRCSPMKGHSHVYWYRQLPEEGLKFMVYLQKENIIDESGMPKERFSAEFPKEGPSILRIQQVVRGDSAAYFCASSPTGNQPQHFGDGTRLSIL.

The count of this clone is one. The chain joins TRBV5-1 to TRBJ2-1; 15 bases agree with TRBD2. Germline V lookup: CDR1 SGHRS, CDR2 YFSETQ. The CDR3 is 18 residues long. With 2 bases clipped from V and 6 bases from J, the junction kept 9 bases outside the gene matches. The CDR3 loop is CASSFQGTSGRIFNEQFF. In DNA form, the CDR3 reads TGCGCCAGCAGCTTTCAAGGGACTAGCGGGAGGATCTTCAATGAGCAGTTCTTC.

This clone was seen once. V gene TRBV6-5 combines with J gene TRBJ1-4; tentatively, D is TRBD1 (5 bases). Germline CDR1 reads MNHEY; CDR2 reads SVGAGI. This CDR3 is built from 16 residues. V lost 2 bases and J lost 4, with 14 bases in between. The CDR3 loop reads CASSYARGWGNEKLFF. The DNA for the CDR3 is TGTGCCAGCAGTTACGCCCGGGGGTGGGGTAATGAAAAACTGTTTTTT.

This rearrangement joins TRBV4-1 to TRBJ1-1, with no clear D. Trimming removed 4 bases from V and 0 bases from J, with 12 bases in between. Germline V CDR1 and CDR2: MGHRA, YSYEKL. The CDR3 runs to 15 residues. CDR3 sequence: CASSPKAGLNTEAFF. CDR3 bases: TGCGCCAGCAGCCCGAAGGCGGGGTTGAACACTGAAGCTTTCTTT.

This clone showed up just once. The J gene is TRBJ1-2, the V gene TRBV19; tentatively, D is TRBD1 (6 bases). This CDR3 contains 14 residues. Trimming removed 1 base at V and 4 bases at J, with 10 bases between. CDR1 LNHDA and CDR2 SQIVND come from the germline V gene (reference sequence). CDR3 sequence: CASSIALDSYGYTF. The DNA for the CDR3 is TGTGCCAGTAGTATAGCCCTGGACAGCTATGGCTACACCTTC.

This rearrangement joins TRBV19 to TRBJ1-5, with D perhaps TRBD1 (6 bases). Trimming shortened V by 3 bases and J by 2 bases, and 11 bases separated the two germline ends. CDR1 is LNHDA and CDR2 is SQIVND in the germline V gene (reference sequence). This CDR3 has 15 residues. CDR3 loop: CASSINRAGNQPQHF. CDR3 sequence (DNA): TGTGCCAGTAGTATCAACAGGGCAGGCAATCAGCCCCAGCATTTT. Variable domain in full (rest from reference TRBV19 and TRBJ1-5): DGGITQSPKYLFRKEGQNVTLSCEQNLNHDAMYWYRQDPGQGLRLIYYSQIVNDFQKGDIAEGYSVSREKKESFPLTVTSAQKNPTAFYLCASSINRAGNQPQHFGDGTRLSIL.

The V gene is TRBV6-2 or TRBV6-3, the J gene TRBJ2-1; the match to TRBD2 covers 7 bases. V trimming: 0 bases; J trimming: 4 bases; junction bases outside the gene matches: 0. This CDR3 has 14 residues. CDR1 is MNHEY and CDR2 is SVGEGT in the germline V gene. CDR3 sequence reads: CASSYSSGYNEQFF. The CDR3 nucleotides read TGTGCCAGCAGTTACTCTAGCGGGTACAATGAGCAGTTCTTC.

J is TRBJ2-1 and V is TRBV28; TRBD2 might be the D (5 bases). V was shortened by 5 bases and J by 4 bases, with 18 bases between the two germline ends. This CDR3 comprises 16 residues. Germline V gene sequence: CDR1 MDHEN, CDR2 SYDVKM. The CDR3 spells CASSPLRGQLYNEQFF. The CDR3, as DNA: TGTGCCAGCAGTCCCCTCCGAGGGCAGTTATACAATGAGCAGTTCTTC.